This note documents a single TCR beta chain sequence. This record belongs to a study of blood T cell repertoires in COVID-19. Study information: Spain, Italy and the United States supplied samples that represented acute and convalescent COVID-19.

Here immunoSEQ multiplex PCR was the method, and the copy in TCRdb shows in-frame clones only, minus some. The sample shows 60,000 to 70,000 clones, 88% of them seen only once. V was cut by 3 bases and J by 8 bases, with 19 bases left in between. Germline lookup yields CDR1 MDHEN and CDR2 SYDVKM. The CDR3 extends over 15 amino acids. J is TRBJ1-2 and V is TRBV28, with D possibly matching TRBD1 (6 bases). The sequencing input was peripheral blood. The TCR was taken from a woman in her sixties or seventies with COVID-19, enrolled during active disease. The CDR3, as DNA: TGTGCCAGCAGTTTTATTGGGACAAACTCAAGGGGCTACACCTTC. Translation: CASSFIGTNSRGYTF.